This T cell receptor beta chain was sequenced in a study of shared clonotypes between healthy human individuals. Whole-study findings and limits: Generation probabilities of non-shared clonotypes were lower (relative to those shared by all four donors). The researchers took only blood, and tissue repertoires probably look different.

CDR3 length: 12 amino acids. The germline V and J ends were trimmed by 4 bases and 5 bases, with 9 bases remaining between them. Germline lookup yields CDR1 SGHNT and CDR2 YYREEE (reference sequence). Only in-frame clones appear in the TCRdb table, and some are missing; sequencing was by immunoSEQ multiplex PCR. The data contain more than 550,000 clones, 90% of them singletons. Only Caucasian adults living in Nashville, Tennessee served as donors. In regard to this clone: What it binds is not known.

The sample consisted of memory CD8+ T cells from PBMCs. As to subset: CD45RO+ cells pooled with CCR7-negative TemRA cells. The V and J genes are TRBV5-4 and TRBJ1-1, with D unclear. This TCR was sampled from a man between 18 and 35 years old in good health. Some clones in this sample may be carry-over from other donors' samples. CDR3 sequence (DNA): TGTGCCAGCAGCGTCACCGGTACTGAAGCTTTCTTT. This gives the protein CASSVTGTEAFF.